This T cell receptor (beta chain) is from a study of T cell responses to AZD1222 COVID-19 vaccine (dated by TCRdb to the early 2020s). Notes on the research overall: TCR sequencing was performed for 230 to 250 trial participants, of whom 207 were given two doses of AZD1222 and around 26 were given two doses of MenACWY control vaccine. Enrollment into the trials was organized by age into subgroups of 18-55, 56-69 and 70-plus years, and those subgroups contained roughly 140, 27 and 60 TCR-sequenced participants, respectively. The research as a whole found: The whole spike protein was spanned by vaccine-associated CD4 TCRs, and dominant responses were seen in regions 160-218 and 743-854. Reportedly, almost half of the unique spike-specific TCRs recognized epitopes lying outside the regions that are mutated in the B.1.351 and B.1.1.7 variants. Participants were mostly white British and included more females than males, and it was suggested by the authors that clonal diversity may have been underestimated. In the small 56-69-year group, the increase in depth fell short of significance, most likely because of low power. Because no day 14 peak-response samples were available, the repertoires could be characterized only after the peak T cell response. A significant rise in spike-specific TCR breadth and depth was observed after two AZD1222 doses relative to day 0 and relative to MenACWY recipients. Only a handful of AZD1222 recipients were SARS-CoV-2 seropositive at baseline, limiting conclusions about previously exposed vaccinees.

Comment on this clone: Its recognized antigen is unknown. No base-level quality is on record; no much larger clone is a single base apart.

The CDR3 regions of human TCRbeta chains were analyzed by immunosequencing. The paper's processing steps were these. TCRs in the repertoires were matched against a reference library of SARS-CoV-2-specific TCRs that had been generated with the MIRA antigen-specificity platform. Breadth was defined as the fraction of unique TCRs that were SARS-CoV-2-associated, and depth was defined as the fraction of total T cells that were SARS-CoV-2-associated. Each spike-specific TCR was assigned to its reactive spike region and to a CD4 or CD8 class using the MIRA data. Log10-transformed breadth and depth values were compared by one-way ANOVA with Sidak's multiple comparisons tests. The immuneACCESS repertoire file appears here via TCRdb, limited to in-frame rearrangements. These files lack a portion of the clones; in checked studies, under half of the deficit traces to unresolved V genes, and the cause of the others is not known. For V, J and clone size, that table is used; D and trimming come from the DNA. The sample records roughly 140,000 clones, around nine tenths of which are singletons. The ten largest account for over 8.5% of the sample.

Taken from cysteine to phenylalanine, the CDR3 has 15 residues. Solely the CDR3 DNA is kept, with 45 bases framed from the first base. The germline V gene encodes CDR1 SGDLS and CDR2 YYNGEE. V loses 4 bases at its end and J loses 8 bases; junction bases beyond the gene matches: 12. What this sample's time point label stands for: about 28 days (+/-7) after the second vaccine dose. Because spike-specific TCR depth and breadth did not differ between the two schedules, AZD1222 recipients who got a second dose at roughly 4 weeks were pooled with those who got a second dose at roughly 12 weeks. Vaccinee samples were obtained from the UK trials COV001 and COV002, which included a single-blind randomized controlled phase 2/3 trial of AZD1222 (ChAdOx1 nCoV-19) in healthy adults. For TCRbeta chain sequencing, PBMC samples were collected from trial participants at day 0 and at day 28 after the second dose.

Here the chain combines TRBV9 and TRBJ2-1; TRBD2 fits 7 bases in the junction. This specimen consisted of peripheral blood, obtained 28 days after the second AZD1222 dose. This receptor was identified in an adult who received the AZD1222 COVID-19 vaccine. The bases read TGTGCCAGCAGCCCCCACGGACTAGGTGGCCATGAGCAGTTCTTC. Translated, it reads CASSPHGLGGHEQFF.